These T cell receptor beta chains were read from a single sample in a study of cytomegalovirus exposure and HLA in healthy donors. Clones were read by immunoSEQ multiplex PCR, and TCRdb kept only the in-frame ones, dropping some. The data contain about 97,000 clones, approximately 80% of them singletons. The sample was PBMCs. These receptor sequences come from a male donor in good health and CMV-seropositive. Each CDR3 is given with its conserved first and last residue. The D gene is left open where the match is weak. Clone sizes are given selectively: once, few, many, or a class where the clone is expanded.

NA	TRBJ1-5	TRBV4-1	NA	TGCGCCAGCAGCCAAGAAACGGGGAGCGGCAATCAGCCCCAGCATTTT	CASSQETGSGNQPQHF
NA	TRBJ2-7	TRBV30	NA	TGTGCCTGGACGCAGGGCCACGAGCAGTACTTC	CAWTQGHEQYF
NA	TRBJ1-1	TRBV5-6	NA	TGTGCCAGCAGCTTGGGGGGGCCTAGGACTGAAGCTTTCTTT	CASSLGGPRTEAFF
TRBD1	TRBJ1-1	TRBV11-3	NA	TGTGCCAGCAGCTTCGACAGGGGAAACACTGAAGCTTTCTTT	CASSFDRGNTEAFF
NA	TRBJ1-6	TRBV7-9	NA	TGTGCCAGCAGCTTCGGACTCAATAATTCACCCCTCCACTTT	CASSFGLNNSPLHF
NA	TRBJ1-2	TRBV7-9	NA	TGTGTCTCCCAGGGGATGTATGGCTACACCTTC	CVSQGMYGYTF
NA	TRBJ2-7	TRBV14	few	TGTGCCAGCAGCCAAGGCAGAGGTCACTACGAGCAGTACTTC	CASSQGRGHYEQYF
TRBD1	TRBJ2-7	TRBV15	NA	TGTGCCACCAGCCGACAACAGGGGAACGAGCAGTACTTC	CATSRQQGNEQYF
TRBD2	TRBJ2-2	TRBV15	NA	TGTGCCACCAGCAGAGATCGGGGGGGCCCCGGGGAGCTGTTTTTT	CATSRDRGGPGELFF
NA	TRBJ2-5	TRBV5-1	NA	TGCGCCAGCAGCTCCGGGGGACGGACCCAAGAGACCCAGTACTTC	CASSSGGRTQETQYF
TRBD1	TRBJ1-4	TRBV5-1	NA	TGCGCCAGCAGCTTCGGACAGGCCCCAGAAAAACTGTTTTTT	CASSFGQAPEKLFF
TRBD1	TRBJ2-5	TRBV29-1	NA	TGCAGCGTTGAACGGGACAGGGGGGAGACCCAGTACTTC	CSVERDRGETQYF
TRBD2	TRBJ2-2	TRBV5-1	NA	TGCGCCAGCACCACCGGGACTACGAACACCGGGGAGCTGTTTTTT	CASTTGTTNTGELFF
NA	TRBJ1-2	TRBV19	NA	TGTGCCAGTAGTATAAGACGGAGGGCGGGGGATGGCTACACCTTC	CASSIRRRAGDGYTF
TRBD2	TRBJ2-3	TRBV5-1	NA	TGCGCCAGCAGTCTCGGGACTAGCGGGGATACGCAGTATTTT	CASSLGTSGDTQYF
NA	TRBJ1-5	TRBV7-8	NA	TGTGCCAGCAGCTTACAGGGGCCCAATCAGCCCCAGCATTTT	CASSLQGPNQPQHF
NA	TRBJ2-7	TRBV2	NA	TGTGCCAGCAGTGAAGTTAAGGCGACAGAGCACTTC	CASSEVKATEHF
NA	TRBJ2-2	TRBV5-6	once	TGTGCCAGCAGCTTAGGGACTTTGAACACCGGGGAGCTGTTTTTT	CASSLGTLNTGELFF
TRBD2	TRBJ2-1	TRBV27	NA	TGTGCCAGCCCCCTGATCGCGGGGGAAAGCGCCTACAATGAGCAGTTCTTC	CASPLIAGESAYNEQFF
TRBD1	TRBJ1-5	TRBV6-1	few	TGTGCCAGCAACCTATTAGGGGGCTCTGGGCAGCCCCAGCATTTT	CASNLLGGSGQPQHF
TRBD2	TRBJ2-2	TRBV5-1	NA	TGCGCCAGCAGCCCCCGACTAGCGGTGAACACCGGGGAGCTGTTTTTT	CASSPRLAVNTGELFF
NA	TRBJ2-1	TRBV5-5	NA	TGTGCCAGCAGCTTGGATGGAGGCTCCTACAATGAGCAGTTCTTC	CASSLDGGSYNEQFF
NA	TRBJ2-1	TRBV7-6	few	TGTGCCAGCAGCCGATTTCGGGATGAGCAGTTCTTC	CASSRFRDEQFF
TRBD2	TRBJ2-3	TRBV6-1	NA	TGTGCCAGCAGTGCGGCGGGGGGCACAGATACGCAGTATTTT	CASSAAGGTDTQYF
TRBD2	TRBJ2-5	TRBV7-2	NA	TGTGCCAGCAGCACCGTACTAGCGGGGGAGACCCAGTACTTC	CASSTVLAGETQYF
NA	TRBJ2-7	TRBV5-1	NA	TGCGCCAGCAGCTCGGGGGACCAGGACGGATCCTACGAGCAGTACTTC	CASSSGDQDGSYEQYF
NA	TRBJ1-2	TRBV4-3	NA	TGCGCCAGCAGCCAAGGATGGGGTTTAGGGGGCTATGGCTACACCTTC	CASSQGWGLGGYGYTF
NA	TRBJ1-1	TRBV4-2	NA	TGTGCCAGCAGCCAGGGGGGCTTT	CASSQGGF
NA	TRBJ1-4	TRBV27	NA	TGTGCCAGCAGTTTAAGGCAGACCAGGGCAACTAATGAAAAACTGTTTTTT	CASSLRQTRATNEKLFF
NA	TRBJ2-2	TRBV9	once	TGTGCCAGCAGAGCTCGTACCAACACCGGGGAGCTGTTTTTT	CASRARTNTGELFF
TRBD1	TRBJ1-1	TRBV6-1	NA	TGTGCCAGCAGTGATAGGGACAGGGGGCGGGTCACTGAAGCTTTCTTT	CASSDRDRGRVTEAFF
NA	TRBJ1-1	TRBV7-9	few	TGTGCCAGCAGCCGGGACAACCCGAGGAACACTGAAGCTTTCTTT	CASSRDNPRNTEAFF
NA	TRBJ1-1	TRBV29-1	few	TGCAGCGTTGAAGGACAGAACACTGAAGCTTTCTTT	CSVEGQNTEAFF
NA	TRBJ1-2	TRBV5-1	NA	TGCGCCAGCAGCTTGGGGGGGGAAGGCTACACCTTC	CASSLGGEGYTF
TRBD2	TRBJ2-3	TRBV5-1	NA	TGCGCCAGCAGCTCGTCCGGGACTAGCTATGGGACGCAGTATTTT	CASSSSGTSYGTQYF
TRBD1	TRBJ1-2	TRBV28	NA	TGTGCCAGCAGCTACAGGGGGCTTGGCTATGGCTACACCTTC	CASSYRGLGYGYTF
NA	TRBJ1-5	TRBV9	NA	TGTGCCAGCAGCGTAGCCGGACAGTCAAATCAGCCCCAGCATTTT	CASSVAGQSNQPQHF
TRBD1	TRBJ1-5	TRBV7-2	NA	TGTGCCAGCAGCTACAGGGGGGGGCCTATGACGGGTCAGCCCCAGCATTTT	CASSYRGGPMTGQPQHF
NA	TRBJ1-1	TRBV9	NA	TGTGCCAGCAGCGTAGAGGAGCACGGTACTTCTCAAGCTTTCTTT	CASSVEEHGTSQAFF
TRBD1	TRBJ2-7	TRBV5-6	NA	TGTGCCAGCAGCTTGGGGGACAGAAGCTACGAGCAGTACTTC	CASSLGDRSYEQYF
TRBD1	TRBJ1-1	TRBV10-2	few	TGCGCCAGCAGCCCACAGGGGCACACTGAAGCTTTCTTT	CASSPQGHTEAFF
TRBD1	TRBJ1-1	TRBV7-8	NA	TGTGCCAGCAGCCCAAGTGGGGGGACAGCGAACACTGAAGCTTTCTTT	CASSPSGGTANTEAFF
NA	TRBJ1-6	TRBV27	NA	TGTGCCAGCAGTTTATCAAGGGGATCGGGTTCACCCCTCCACTTT	CASSLSRGSGSPLHF
NA	TRBJ1-4	TRBV20-1	NA	TGCAGTGCTAGCCCAGGGGAACTGTTTTTT	CSASPGELFF
TRBD2	TRBJ2-1	TRBV6-5	few	TGTGCCAGCAGCCCTTCCCGACTAGCGGGGGGTGGTCAGTTCTTC	CASSPSRLAGGGQFF
TRBD2	TRBJ2-7	TRBV11-3	NA	TGTGCCAGCAGCTCGCGGGGGGGCGGCTACGAGCAGTACTTC	CASSSRGGGYEQYF
TRBD2	TRBJ2-1	TRBV5-6	NA	TGTGCCAGCAGCTTGGGGAGGGCTAGCGGGGGGAATGAGCAGTTCTTC	CASSLGRASGGNEQFF
TRBD1	TRBJ2-6	TRBV19	NA	TGTGCCAGTAGTATGGTGACAGGGGCCGGGGCCAACGTCCTGACTTTC	CASSMVTGAGANVLTF
NA	TRBJ2-7	TRBV4-2	NA	TGTGCCAGCAGCCCGGACTTACGTTACGAGCAGTACTTC	CASSPDLRYEQYF
TRBD1	TRBJ1-1	TRBV19	NA	TGTGCCAGTAGTATTCAGGTGACAGGGGGCTACACTGAAGCTTTCTTT	CASSIQVTGGYTEAFF
NA	TRBJ1-1	TRBV11-2	NA	TGTGCCAGCAGCTTGGACAGAGAAACTGAAGCTTTCTTT	CASSLDRETEAFF
TRBD1	TRBJ2-7	TRBV5-1	NA	TGCGCCAGCAGCGCAGACAGGGAGATCTACGAGCAGTACTTC	CASSADREIYEQYF
TRBD1	TRBJ2-7	TRBV2	NA	TGTGCCAGCGGACAGGGATATGGTGAGCAGTACTTC	CASGQGYGEQYF
TRBD1	TRBJ1-5	TRBV5-1	NA	TGCGCCAGCAGCTCAGGGGGGATCAATCAGCCCCAGCATTTT	CASSSGGINQPQHF
TRBD2	TRBJ2-3	TRBV4-3	NA	TGCGCCAGCAGCCCCGGGGCTAGCGGGGGGGCGGCAGATACGCAGTATTTT	CASSPGASGGAADTQYF